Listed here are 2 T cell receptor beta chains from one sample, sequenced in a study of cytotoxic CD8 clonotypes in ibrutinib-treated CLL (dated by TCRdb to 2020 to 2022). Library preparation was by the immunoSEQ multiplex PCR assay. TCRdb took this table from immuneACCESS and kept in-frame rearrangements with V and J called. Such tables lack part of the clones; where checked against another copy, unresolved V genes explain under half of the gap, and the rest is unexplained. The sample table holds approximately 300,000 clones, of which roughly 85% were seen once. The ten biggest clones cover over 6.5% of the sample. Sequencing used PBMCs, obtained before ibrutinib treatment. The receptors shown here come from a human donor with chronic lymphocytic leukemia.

CDR3 region: CATIIVDRQGTGELFF. The CDR3 DNA sequence: TGTGCCACCATTATCGTTGACCGACAGGGCACCGGGGAGCTGTTTTTT. The chain joins TRBV2 to TRBJ2-2, with 7 bases identical to TRBD1. CDR1 and CDR2 (germline): SNHLY, FYNNEI. After removal of 10 bases from V and 4 bases from J, the junction contained 15 bases not matched to a gene. The CDR3 runs to 16 residues.

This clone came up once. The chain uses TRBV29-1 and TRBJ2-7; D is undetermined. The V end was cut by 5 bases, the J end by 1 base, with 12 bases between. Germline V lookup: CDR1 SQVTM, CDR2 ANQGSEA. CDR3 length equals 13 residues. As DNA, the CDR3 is TGCAGCGTTCGGACCGCCGAGTCCTACGAGCAGTACTTC. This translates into CSVRTAESYEQYF.